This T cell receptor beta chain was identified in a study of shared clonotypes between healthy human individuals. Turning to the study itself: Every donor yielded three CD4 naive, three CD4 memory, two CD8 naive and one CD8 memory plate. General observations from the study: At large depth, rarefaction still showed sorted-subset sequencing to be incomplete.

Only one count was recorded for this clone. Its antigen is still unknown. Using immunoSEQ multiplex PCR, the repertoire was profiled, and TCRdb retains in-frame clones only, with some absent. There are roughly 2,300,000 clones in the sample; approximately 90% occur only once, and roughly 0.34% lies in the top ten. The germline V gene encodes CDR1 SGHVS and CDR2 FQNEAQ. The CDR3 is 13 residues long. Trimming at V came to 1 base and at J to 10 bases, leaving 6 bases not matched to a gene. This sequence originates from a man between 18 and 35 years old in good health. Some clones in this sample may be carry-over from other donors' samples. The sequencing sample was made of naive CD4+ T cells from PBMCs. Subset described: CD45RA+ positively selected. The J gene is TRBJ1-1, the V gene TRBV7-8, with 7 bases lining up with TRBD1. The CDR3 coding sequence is TGTGCCAGCAGCTTAGGCCCGAACAGGGGAGCTTTCTTT. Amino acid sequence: CASSLGPNRGAFF.